This T cell receptor beta chain was recorded in a study of T cell clones after liver transplantation. Trimming at V came to 5 bases and at J to 5 bases, leaving 9 bases not matched to a gene. The germline CDR1 and CDR2 sequences are SGHNT and YENEEA. This CDR3 is 16 amino acids long. TCRdb keeps only in-frame clones here, not all; method: immunoSEQ multiplex PCR. This sample has about 74,000 clones, with 80% found just once. This receptor was obtained from a human donor who received a liver transplant. The rearrangement uses TRBV11-3 and TRBJ2-1; 10 positions agree with TRBD1. The sample was CD4+ T cells from blood, taken before liver transplant. The CDR3 sequence: CASSPDPGTGDNEQFF. The CDR3 DNA reads as TGTGCCAGCAGCCCTGACCCCGGGACAGGGGACAATGAGCAGTTCTTC.